The 13 T cell receptor beta chains below come from one sample, sequenced in a study of blood T cell repertoires in COVID-19. This table comes from immunoSEQ multiplex PCR, and its TCRdb copy is limited to in-frame clones, with some not included. The sample lists under 130,000 clones, roughly 80% seen once, with just under 20% in the top ten. The sequenced sample was peripheral blood. The origin of the receptors is a woman between 65 and 79 years old with acute or convalescent COVID-19.

The chain is built from TRBV5-1 and TRBJ2-1; tentatively, D is TRBD1 (6 bases). The CDR3 is 16 residues long. The germline V and J ends were trimmed by 2 bases and 5 bases, with 17 bases remaining between them. The V gene's germline CDR1 is SGHRS and CDR2 YFSETQ. The CDR3 spells CASSLTGYEVNNEQFF. In DNA, the CDR3 is TGCGCCAGCAGCTTAACAGGGTACGAAGTTAACAATGAGCAGTTCTTC.

The rearrangement uses TRBV11-2 and TRBJ1-2; maybe TRBD1 (6 bases). V was shortened by 7 bases and J by 8 bases, with 23 bases between the two germline ends. The germline V gene encodes CDR1 SGHAT and CDR2 FQNNGV. The CDR3 is 15 amino acids. Here the CDR3 reads CASNRIRGQQKGYTF. CDR3 nucleotide sequence: TGTGCCAGCAACCGGATTCGAGGACAGCAAAAGGGCTACACCTTC.

The V and J genes are TRBV19 and TRBJ1-5, with a possible D match to TRBD1 (5 bases). V shed 6 bases and J shed 3 bases, with 15 bases lying between them. Germline V lookup: CDR1 LNHDA, CDR2 SQIVND (reference sequence). The CDR3 is made up of 15 amino acids. CDR3 DNA sequence: TGTGCCAGTAGCGGGGCGGGAACCGACAATCAGCCCCAGCATTTT. It codes for CASSGAGTDNQPQHF.

This clone was recorded a few times. This chain joins TRBV7-9 and TRBJ1-1, with unresolved D. V was clipped by 2 bases and J by 3 bases, with 13 bases between them. The CDR3 is 15 residues long. The germline gives CDR1 SEHNR, CDR2 FQNEAQ (reference sequence). This CDR3 is CASSLSPGRDTEAFF. The CDR3 nucleotides are TGTGCCAGCAGCTTATCCCCCGGGCGGGACACTGAAGCTTTCTTT.

V usage is TRBV5-1 and J usage is TRBJ1-2; possibly TRBD1 for D (5 bases). Germline V gene sequence: CDR1 SGHRS, CDR2 YFSETQ. Deletions cut 5 bases from V and 3 bases from J, with 11 bases between. The CDR3 length is 13 residues. The DNA for the CDR3 is TGCGCCAGCAGAAAGGGGTCCGACTATGGCTACACCTTC. This gives the protein CASRKGSDYGYTF. The whole variable domain, remainder taken from reference TRBV5-1 and TRBJ1-2, is KAGVTQTPRYLIKTRGQQVTLSCSPISGHRSVSWYQQTPGQGLQFLFEYFSETQRNKGNFPGRFSGRQFSNSRSEMNVSTLELGDSALYLCASRKGSDYGYTFGSGTRLTVV.

The chain is built from TRBV29-1 and TRBJ1-6; D is unresolved. CDR1 and CDR2 from the germline V gene are SQVTM and ANQGSEA. V lost 4 bases and J lost 6, with 25 bases in between. This CDR3 has 18 residues. DNA for the CDR3: TGCAGCGTTGGGGTTTCGGGTGCGGGAAGACGGTCTAATTCACCCCTCCACTTT. It encodes CSVGVSGAGRRSNSPLHF. The variable domain in full, completed from reference TRBV29-1 and TRBJ1-6, reads SAVISQKPSRDICQRGTSLTIQCQVDSQVTMMFWYRQQPGQSLTLIATANQGSEATYESGFVIDKFPISRPNLTFSTLTVSNMSPEDSSIYLCSVGVSGAGRRSNSPLHFGNGTRLTVT.

This chain joins TRBV5-1 and TRBJ1-1; D unclear. V dropped 3 bases and J dropped 0 bases, with 9 bases sitting between them. Germline lookup yields CDR1 SGHRS and CDR2 YFSETQ. The CDR3 is 14 amino acids. DNA of the CDR3: TGCGCCAGCAGCTCCCCTCGGGTGAACACTGAAGCTTTCTTT. Translated, it gives CASSSPRVNTEAFF.

V gene TRBV6-6 combines with J gene TRBJ1-2, with D perhaps TRBD1 (6 bases). CDR1 MNHNY and CDR2 SVGAGI come from the germline V gene (reference sequence). The V gene lost 6 bases and the J gene lost 8 bases, with 19 bases spanning the gap. This CDR3 comprises 14 residues. Written as DNA, the CDR3 is TGTGCCAGCAGCCGGACAGCGCCTAGCGGCGGCTACACCTTC. Translated: CASSRTAPSGGYTF.

There are a few counts of this clone. The chain employs TRBV2 and TRBJ2-2, with 9 bases fitting TRBD2. Trimming removed 7 bases from V and 6 bases from J; junction bases left unmatched: 9. In germline, CDR1 is SNHLY, CDR2 FYNNEI. This CDR3 has 15 residues. The CDR3 coding sequence is TGTGCCAGCAAGCGGGAAAGCGGGGGGCCCGGGGAGCTGTTTTTT. It encodes CASKRESGGPGELFF.

V and J are TRBV20-1 and TRBJ2-2; D gene unclear. CDR1 DFQATT and CDR2 SNEGSKA come from the germline V gene (reference sequence). V was shortened by 3 bases and J by 7 bases, with 12 bases between the two germline ends. The CDR3 runs 13 residues. Here the CDR3 reads CSASGSRGGELFF. In DNA, the CDR3 is TGCAGTGCTAGTGGCTCCAGAGGCGGGGAGCTGTTTTTT.

This chain links TRBV6-5 with TRBJ2-7, with D perhaps TRBD2 (5 bases). Trimming cost V 5 bases and J 2 bases, with 16 bases left between them. The CDR3 loop spans 15 amino acids. The germline V gene has CDR1 MNHEY and CDR2 SVGAGI. The DNA for the CDR3 is TGTGCCAGCAGTAAGGACGGACGGACTCCCTACGAGCAGTACTTC. Encoded protein: CASSKDGRTPYEQYF.

The chain recombines TRBV2 with TRBJ1-1; perhaps TRBD1 as D (5 bases). Germline V gene lookup returns CDR1 SNHLY and CDR2 FYNNEI. Trimming cost V 6 bases and J 5 bases, with 10 bases left between them. This CDR3 spans 12 amino acids. CDR3 loop: CASRGGRTEAFF. The CDR3 bases are TGTGCCAGCAGGGGGGGTCGTACTGAAGCTTTCTTT. Drawing the rest from reference TRBV2 and TRBJ1-1, the complete variable domain is EPEVTQTPSHQVTQMGQEVILRCVPISNHLYFYWYRQILGQKVEFLVSFYNNEISEKSEIFDDQFSVERPDGSNFTLKIRSTKLEDSAMYFCASRGGRTEAFFGQGTRLTVV.

The chain joins TRBV6-5 to TRBJ1-2, with 12 bases aligning to TRBD1. Looked up from germline, CDR1 is MNHEY and CDR2 is SVGAGI. The ends lost 6 bases at V and 3 bases at J; junction bases unmatched: 5. The CDR3 totals 15 residues. The CDR3 sequence is CASRGQGAHDYGYTF. CDR3 coding DNA: TGTGCCAGCAGGGGACAGGGGGCGCATGACTATGGCTACACCTTC.